Described below is a single T cell receptor beta chain sequence and its context. Its target is unknown. The data derive from a study of graft-versus-host responses after intestinal transplantation. On the study more broadly: Every one of the recipients received anti-thymocyte globulin induction and afterwards took tacrolimus and steroids for 3 to 4 years. Study findings and constraints: The highest levels of circulating GvH clones went along with early declines in HvG clones after transplant.

From germline, CDR1 is SNHLY and CDR2 FYNNEI. V lost 6 bases and J lost 4, with 9 bases in between. This CDR3 is built from 12 residues. TCRdb keeps only in-frame clones here, not all; method: immunoSEQ multiplex PCR. The sample holds about 90,000 clones, 85% to 95% seen once. This TCR was sampled from a human donor who was the organ donor for an intestinal transplant. The input for sequencing was unstimulated CD8+ T cells sorted from spleen or lymph node cells, taken before transplant. The rearrangement links TRBV2 to TRBJ2-5, with TRBD1 as a possible D gene (6 bases). The CDR3 nucleotides read TGTGCCAGCAGAGGGACACCAGAGACCCAGTACTTC. Its protein product is CASRGTPETQYF.